Each of the 30 T cell receptor beta chains below was sequenced from the same sample in a study of OX40 agonist ivuxolimab in advanced cancers. The repertoire was sequenced with immunoSEQ multiplex PCR; TCRdb's copy has only in-frame clones and lacks some. The data hold about 86,000 clones, with around 88% observed a single time. Here the sequenced sample was CD4+ or CD8+ T cells sorted from blood, taken in a trial of the OX40 agonist ivuxolimab. The source is an adult with an advanced solid tumor such as melanoma, head and neck, liver or kidney cancer.

The genes are TRBV5-6 and TRBJ2-3; maybe TRBD1 (7 bases). Trimming left V 7 bases short and J 4 bases short, with 19 bases between. CDR1 is SGHDT, CDR2 YYEEEE, per germline. The CDR3 contains 15 residues. The CDR3 loop is CASGRTGRGADTQYF. CDR3 DNA: TGTGCCAGCGGCAGGACAGGTCGCGGGGCAGATACGCAGTATTTT.

This chain uses TRBV2 with TRBJ1-5; D gene uncertain. Trimming removed 6 bases at V and 6 bases at J, with 9 bases between. The CDR3 consists of 12 residues. Germline-derived CDR1 and CDR2 are SNHLY and FYNNEI. For the CDR3, the DNA is TGTGCCAGCAGCTCACTCTTTCAGCCCCAGCATTTT. Translation: CASSSLFQPQHF. Combining the CDR3 with reference TRBV2 and TRBJ1-5 gives the whole variable domain EPEVTQTPSHQVTQMGQEVILRCVPISNHLYFYWYRQILGQKVEFLVSFYNNEISEKSEIFDDQFSVERPDGSNFTLKIRSTKLEDSAMYFCASSSLFQPQHFGDGTRLSIL.

This chain uses TRBV4-3 with TRBJ1-6, with 7 positions matching TRBD1. Trimming took 3 bases from V and 6 from J; bases not matched to a gene: 14. Germline V lookup: CDR1 LGHNA, CDR2 YSLEER. The CDR3 has 18 amino acids. In nucleotides, the CDR3 is TGCGCCAGCAGCCAGCAGCACAGGGGACAAATAATTAATTCACCCCTCCACTTT. This gives the protein CASSQQHRGQIINSPLHF.

The CDR3 bases are TGTGCCAGCAGGGGAGGCAGGGGATATAATTCACCCCTCCACTTT. Translation: CASRGGRGYNSPLHF. The chain couples TRBV2 to TRBJ1-6; tentative D call: TRBD1 (6 bases). V was shortened by 6 bases and J by 4 bases, with 13 bases between the two germline ends. This CDR3 region has 15 residues. CDR1 is SNHLY, CDR2 FYNNEI, per germline.

The V and J genes are TRBV5-1 and TRBJ2-3, with D tentatively TRBD2 (5 bases). V gave up 0 bases and J gave up 1 base, with 12 bases separating them. CDR3 size: 16 residues. Germline assignment: CDR1 SGHRS and CDR2 YFSETQ. The DNA of the CDR3 is TGCGCCAGCAGCTTGGGCCCCGAGGGAGGCACAGATACGCAGTATTTT. Amino acid sequence: CASSLGPEGGTDTQYF.

This chain joins TRBV5-8 and TRBJ2-6, with no clear D. The CDR3 sequence is 15 residues long. V was cut by 7 bases and J by 1 base, with 12 bases left in between. Germline V gene sequence: CDR1 SGHTS, CDR2 YDEGEE. The CDR3 DNA is TGTGCCAGCCGTAAGTGGGGTTCTGGGGCCAACGTCCTGACTTTC. Protein: CASRKWGSGANVLTF. Full variable domain (outside the CDR3, taken from reference TRBV5-8 and TRBJ2-6): EAGVTQSPTHLIKTRGQQATLRCSPISGHTSVYWYQQALGLGLQFLLWYDEGEERNRGNFPPRFSGRQFPNYSSELNVNALELEDSALYLCASRKWGSGANVLTFGAGSRLTVL.

This clone was counted once. The chain recombines TRBV15 with TRBJ1-3, with 10 bases lining up with TRBD1. CDR3 length: 16 amino acids. The junction had 11 bases not matched to a gene; V was cut back by 9 bases and J by 3 bases. The germline V gene has CDR1 LNHNV and CDR2 YYDKDF (reference sequence). CDR3 loop: CATTRQGAGGGNTIYF. The DNA of the CDR3 is TGTGCCACTACTCGACAGGGGGCCGGGGGTGGAAACACCATATATTTT.

This chain links TRBV7-9 with TRBJ2-1; no clear D gene. The V end lost 4 bases, the J end lost 8 bases, and 9 bases lay between the germline ends. The germline gives CDR1 SEHNR, CDR2 FQNEAQ (reference sequence). CDR3 length equals 12 residues. In nucleotides, the CDR3 is TGTGCCAGCAGCTCGGGCGGAGATGAGCAGTTCTTC. Its translation is CASSSGGDEQFF.

As concerns this clone: Relative to the germline gene, one junction end is altered; a read error may explain this. This chain joins TRBV5-1 and TRBJ2-1; 13 positions match TRBD2. This CDR3 is built from 14 residues. CDR1 SGHRS and CDR2 YFSETQ come from the germline V gene. The CDR3 protein is CASSAGLAGAFPLF. CDR3 DNA sequence: TGCGCCAGCAGCGCCGGACTAGCGGGGGCCTTCCCCCTCTTC.

This clone was picked up one time. This chain uses TRBV10-2 with TRBJ2-7; D gene ambiguous. Between the trimmed V and J ends, which lost 8 bases and 2 bases, there was a span of 7 bases. Germline CDR1 is WSHSY and CDR2 is SAAADI. CDR3 length equals 11 residues. CDR3 sequence: CASGDTYEQYF. In DNA form, the CDR3 reads TGCGCCAGCGGGGATACCTACGAGCAGTACTTC.

V usage is TRBV28 and J usage is TRBJ1-6; TRBD1 matches 8 bases. The germline CDR1 and CDR2 sequences are MDHEN and SYDVKM. Trimming took 4 bases from V and 7 from J; bases not matched to a gene: 3. This CDR3 has 14 amino acids. CDR3 coding DNA: TGTGCCAGCAGTTCTGGGACAGGCAATTCACCCCTCCACTTT. Protein: CASSSGTGNSPLHF.

The chain recombines TRBV30 with TRBJ2-1, with 13 bases lining up with TRBD2. The CDR3 loop spans 14 amino acids. Trimming took 3 bases from V and 9 from J; bases not matched to a gene: 5. Germline CDR1 reads GTSNPN; CDR2 reads SVGIG (reference sequence). In DNA form, the CDR3 reads TGTGCCTGGAGCAGGGGACTAGCGGGACGTGAGCAGTTCTTC. This encodes CAWSRGLAGREQFF.

This chain connects TRBV19 to TRBJ2-7; maybe TRBD1 (5 bases). Trimming cost V 5 bases and J 0 bases, with 17 bases left between them. The CDR3 has 16 residues. In germline, CDR1 is LNHDA, CDR2 SQIVND (reference sequence). The DNA of the CDR3 is TGTGCCAGTAGTCCCACCCAACAGGAAAGCTCCTACGAGCAGTACTTC. This sequence encodes CASSPTQQESSYEQYF. The complete variable domain, with remaining parts taken from reference TRBV19 and TRBJ2-7, reads DGGITQSPKYLFRKEGQNVTLSCEQNLNHDAMYWYRQDPGQGLRLIYYSQIVNDFQKGDIAEGYSVSREKKESFPLTVTSAQKNPTAFYLCASSPTQQESSYEQYFGPGTRLTVT.

This chain links TRBV28 with TRBJ2-7; D is perhaps TRBD1 (6 bases). The germline V gene has CDR1 MDHEN and CDR2 SYDVKM. The CDR3 has 19 amino acids. V lost 2 bases and J lost 0, with 23 bases in between. The CDR3: CASSLMRWDNDRSSYEQYF. CDR3 nucleotide sequence: TGTGCCAGCAGTTTAATGCGGTGGGATAATGACAGGAGCTCCTACGAGCAGTACTTC.

The rearrangement uses TRBV5-6 and TRBJ1-5, with D possibly TRBD1 on 5 matching bases. Trimming pared 4 bases from V and 4 bases from J, leaving 12 bases between. The CDR3 is 14 amino acids. Germline assignment: CDR1 SGHDT and CDR2 YYEEEE. Written as DNA, the CDR3 is TGTGCCAGCAGCCTCGGCTCAGGGAATCAGCCCCAGCATTTT. Its protein product is CASSLGSGNQPQHF.

This clone was observed a few times. The chain joins TRBV30 to TRBJ1-1; no firm D call. Germline V gene lookup returns CDR1 GTSNPN and CDR2 SVGIG (reference sequence). V lost 3 bases, J lost 1 base, and 6 bases lay in between. The CDR3 covers 12 residues. The CDR3 region is CAWSWQNTEAFF. CDR3 nucleotide sequence: TGTGCCTGGAGCTGGCAGAACACTGAAGCTTTCTTT.

The sample holds a few counts of this clone. The V call is TRBV7-2, the J call TRBJ2-6; 9 nucleotides match TRBD1. The V and J ends lost 5 bases and 2 bases, in that order; junction bases with no gene match: 7. Germline lookup yields CDR1 SGHTA and CDR2 FQGNSA. The CDR3 consists of 17 residues. CDR3 region: CASSITGGAPGANVLTF. CDR3 sequence (DNA): TGTGCCAGCAGCATTACAGGGGGCGCCCCTGGGGCCAACGTCCTGACTTTC.

The chain uses TRBV27 and TRBJ2-1; possibly TRBD2 for D (6 bases). Germline V lookup: CDR1 MNHEY, CDR2 SMNVEV (reference sequence). The CDR3 is 17 amino acids. V lost 3 bases and J lost 3, with 18 bases in between. CDR3 sequence: CASSLFRGGPNYNEQFF. The CDR3 coding sequence is TGTGCCAGCAGTTTGTTTAGGGGAGGACCCAACTACAATGAGCAGTTCTTC.

This clone was seen once. V gene TRBV27 combines with J gene TRBJ1-5; a weak D match, TRBD1 (6 bases). The CDR3 spans 15 residues. The germline V gene encodes CDR1 MNHEY and CDR2 SMNVEV (reference sequence). The ends were cut back, 3 bases at V and 5 bases at J, with 14 bases in the middle. The CDR3, as DNA: TGTGCCAGCAGTTTGGCGGGGGGCATCGATCAGCCCCAGCATTTT. Residues: CASSLAGGIDQPQHF.

V and J are TRBV9 and TRBJ2-1; possibly TRBD1 for D (6 bases). The V and J ends lost 1 base and 0 bases respectively, with 11 bases between them. CDR1 SGDLS and CDR2 YYNGEE come from the germline V gene. The CDR3 totals 16 residues. The CDR3 reads CASSVSQGNSYNEQFF. CDR3 sequence (DNA): TGTGCCAGCAGCGTAAGCCAGGGGAACTCCTACAATGAGCAGTTCTTC. Variable domain in full (rest from reference TRBV9 and TRBJ2-1): DSGVTQTPKHLITATGQRVTLRCSPRSGDLSVYWYQQSLDQGLQFLIQYYNGEERAKGNILERFSAQQFPDLHSELNLSSLELGDSALYFCASSVSQGNSYNEQFFGPGTRLTVL.

The chain combines TRBV2 with TRBJ2-7; 8 bases match TRBD1. V lost 8 bases, J lost 5 bases, and 2 bases stayed unmatched. Germline V gene lookup returns CDR1 SNHLY and CDR2 FYNNEI. There are 11 residues in the CDR3. This CDR3 is CASQQGDEQYF. In DNA, the CDR3 is TGTGCCAGCCAACAGGGGGACGAGCAGTACTTC.

The genes are TRBV10-3 and TRBJ2-5; unclear D gene. The V gene's germline CDR1 is ENHRY and CDR2 SYGVKD. The CDR3 length is 13 residues. Trimming pared 4 bases from V and 2 bases from J, leaving 8 bases between. CDR3 in amino acids: CAISGSPQETQYF. In nucleotides, the CDR3 is TGTGCCATCAGTGGTTCCCCTCAAGAGACCCAGTACTTC.

The chain combines TRBV7-8 with TRBJ1-4; D possibly corresponds to TRBD1 (5 bases). V lost 1 base to trimming and J lost 10 bases, with 22 bases between them. This CDR3 has 17 residues. From germline, CDR1 is SGHVS and CDR2 FQNEAQ. The CDR3 region has the DNA TGTGCCAGCAGCTTAGAATGGGGCGCTGGGGTCCTTGGAAAACTGTTTTTT. This codes for CASSLEWGAGVLGKLFF.

CDR3 sequence: CASSLEGRDSTDTQYF. The CDR3 DNA follows: TGCGCCAGCAGCTTGGAAGGCAGGGATAGCACAGATACGCAGTATTTT. The chain links TRBV5-1 to TRBJ2-3, with D perhaps matching TRBD1 (5 bases). V lost 0 bases and J lost 0, with 11 bases in between. The V gene's germline CDR1 is SGHRS and CDR2 YFSETQ. The length of the CDR3 is 16 residues.

The chain links TRBV29-1 to TRBJ1-6; tentatively, D is TRBD1 (5 bases). The CDR3 consists of 14 residues. Trimming removed 6 bases from V and 5 bases from J, with 14 bases in between. Germline-derived CDR1 and CDR2 are SQVTM and ANQGSEA. The CDR3 sequence: CSVADSSNNSPLHF. The CDR3, as DNA: TGCAGCGTCGCAGACAGTTCCAATAATTCACCCCTCCACTTT.

The gene calls are TRBV11-3 and TRBJ2-1; TRBD1 aligns across 7 bases. The trim removed 2 bases at V and 4 bases at J, leaving 2 bases unmatched. This CDR3 comprises 14 residues. CDR1 and CDR2 (germline): SGHNT, YENEEA. The CDR3 nucleotides read TGTGCCAGCAGCTTAACAGGGGTATACAATGAGCAGTTCTTC. Translated: CASSLTGVYNEQFF.

The rearrangement joins TRBV27 to TRBJ2-1, with 8 nucleotides matching TRBD2. Germline trimming cut 3 bases from V and 8 bases from J; bases unmatched to any gene: 9. The germline V gene encodes CDR1 MNHEY and CDR2 SMNVEV (reference sequence). This CDR3 has 15 amino acids. CDR3: CASSFRPAGVYEQFF. CDR3 DNA: TGTGCCAGCAGTTTTAGGCCAGCGGGAGTCTATGAGCAGTTCTTC.

Written as DNA, the CDR3 is TGTGCCAGTAGTCCCCGGTTGGGGGGGACTTTTGGCTACACCTTC. Translating gives CASSPRLGGTFGYTF. This sequence joins TRBV19 and TRBJ1-2; possibly TRBD1 for D (5 bases). This CDR3 region has 15 residues. CDR1 is LNHDA, CDR2 SQIVND, per germline (reference sequence). With 5 bases removed from V and 7 bases from J, the gap between germline ends came to 20 bases.

This clone appeared a few times. The chain links TRBV19 to TRBJ2-2, with TRBD2 as a possible D gene (5 bases). V lost 9 bases to trimming and J lost 5 bases, with 10 bases between them. The CDR3 is 12 residues long. Per germline, CDR1 LNHDA and CDR2 SQIVND (reference sequence). This CDR3 reads CASTRVTGELFF. CDR3 nucleotides: TGTGCCAGCACTAGGGTTACCGGGGAGCTGTTTTTT.

This rearrangement joins TRBV6-5 to TRBJ1-2, with 7 bases that match TRBD1. This CDR3 has 14 amino acids. V trimming: 6 bases; J trimming: 0 bases; junction bases outside the gene matches: 4. Germline loops: CDR1 MNHEY, CDR2 SVGAGI. DNA of the CDR3: TGTGCCAGCAGAATGACAGGGTCTAACTATGGCTACACCTTC. It yields the protein CASRMTGSNYGYTF.